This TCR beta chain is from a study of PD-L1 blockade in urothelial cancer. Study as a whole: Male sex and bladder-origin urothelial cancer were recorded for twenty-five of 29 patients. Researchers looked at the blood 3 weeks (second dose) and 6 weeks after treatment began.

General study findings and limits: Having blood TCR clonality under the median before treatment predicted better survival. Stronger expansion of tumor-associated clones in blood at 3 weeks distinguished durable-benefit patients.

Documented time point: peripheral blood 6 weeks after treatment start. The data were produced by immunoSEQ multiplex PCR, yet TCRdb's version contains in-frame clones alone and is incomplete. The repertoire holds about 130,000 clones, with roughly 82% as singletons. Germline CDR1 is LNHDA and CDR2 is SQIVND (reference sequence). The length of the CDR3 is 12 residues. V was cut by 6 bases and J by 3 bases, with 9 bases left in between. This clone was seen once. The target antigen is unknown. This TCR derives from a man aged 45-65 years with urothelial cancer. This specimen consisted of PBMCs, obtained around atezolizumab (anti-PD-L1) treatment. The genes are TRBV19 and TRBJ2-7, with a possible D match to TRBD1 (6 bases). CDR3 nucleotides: TGTGCCAGTAGCCCGGACAGCTACGAGCAGTACTTC. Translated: CASSPDSYEQYF.